This T cell receptor (beta chain) emerged from a study of regulatory T cells in long-lasting Graves disease. This clonotype was recorded at least ten times. Its target is not known. Notes on the study in general: Among samples with persistent disease, TRBV28, TRBJ1-2 and TRBJ2-5 were favored.

Time point reported: persistent/refractory GD, antithyroid drugs over 5 years with positive TRAb. Generation of the TCR library employed RNA extracted from PBMCs. American Thyroid Association guidelines defined Graves' disease diagnosis. Arm-PCR of CDR3 regions and iRepertoire HTBI primers were the basis on which TCR beta libraries were built. TCRdb processed the multiplex PCR reads anew with MiXCR; each CDR3 protein has one entry. The sample contains about 450,000 distinct CDR3 sequences, around 24% of which appear only once. V dropped 1 base and J dropped 7; count of bases not matched to a gene: 23. Germline loops: CDR1 SGHTA, CDR2 FQGNSA. CDR3 length equals 21 residues.

The source material was peripheral blood mononuclear cells (PBMCs), sampled when the disease was refractory, from a patient treated with antithyroid drugs. This sequence joins TRBV7-2 and TRBJ2-7, with 12 nucleotides matching TRBD2. The sequence was obtained from a female donor with Graves disease. The CDR3 protein is CASSLVLSEGRWTSGIREQYF. CDR3 nucleotides: TGTGCCAGCAGCTTAGTTCTCAGTGAAGGACGATGGACTAGCGGGATAAGGGAGCAGTACTTC.